Reported below is one T cell receptor (beta chain). This entry is derived from a study of blood T cell repertoires in COVID-19. Study summary: Both acute and convalescent COVID-19 samples were obtained from the United States, Italy and Spain.

Original handling: Amplification of reference gene primers was used by the study to estimate nucleated cell counts. Repertoires were generated with immunoSEQ multiplex PCR, while TCRdb's copy carries only in-frame clones and drops some. That table gives V, J and clone size, and the DNA gave D and trimming. Of about 280,000 clones listed, around nine tenths are singletons. The V end lost 6 bases, the J end lost 5 bases, and 14 bases lay between the germline ends. The CDR3 loop spans 15 amino acids. Germline V CDR1 and CDR2: LGHDT, YNNKEL (reference sequence). Material: peripheral blood. This receptor was identified in a man aged 40-49 years with active or convalescent COVID-19. The V and J genes are TRBV3-1 (or the pseudogene TRBV3-2) and TRBJ1-6, with D tentatively TRBD1 (5 bases). CDR3 amino acids: CASRLNGGDNSPLHF. The CDR3 coding sequence is TGTGCCAGCAGGCTGAACGGGGGAGATAATTCACCCCTCCACTTT.